This T cell receptor (beta chain) was recorded in a study of T cells after yellow fever vaccination. Whole-study context: Researchers used SMART-Seq v4 Ultra Low Input to prepare fractions that had low cell numbers. Notes on the study in general: The secondary response peaked faster, at day 5 versus 15, but was weaker. Subsequent booster samples again held most clones from primary vaccination (nearly 98% CD4, about 90% CD8).

With 7 bases removed from V and 4 bases from J, the gap between germline ends came to 13 bases. The CDR3 has 14 amino acids. CDR1 MDHEN and CDR2 SYDVKM come from the germline V gene. This clonotype was recorded at least ten times. What it binds is not known. A process of 5'RACE template switching, which added a universal primer site and UMIs, was used to make TCR cDNA. TCRdb processed the 5' RACE reads anew with MiXCR; each CDR3 protein has one entry. The sample holds more than 200,000 distinct CDR3 sequences, about 3.9% seen once. The sequence was obtained from a man between 18 and 29 years old who received the YFV17D yellow fever vaccine. The specimen comprised PBMCs, sampled 15 days after the yellow fever booster vaccination. The chain combines TRBV28 with TRBJ1-4, with a possible D match to TRBD1 (5 bases). In nucleotides, the CDR3 is TGTGCCAGCACCCTGGACAAACTTAATGAAAAACTGTTTTTT. Amino acids: CASTLDKLNEKLFF.